This T cell receptor (beta chain) was sequenced for a study of T cells of healthy individuals. MiXCR, applied by TCRdb to the 5' RACE reads, yields one record per CDR3 protein. The profile shows some 100,000 distinct CDR3 sequences, roughly a sixth of them singletons. The TCR sequence derives from a human donor in good health.

CDR3 loop: CASSSLIPTGTGELFF. In DNA, the CDR3 is TGTGCCAGCAGCTCCCTAATACCTACAGGGACCGGGGAGCTGTTTTTT. The chain recombines TRBV7-3 with TRBJ2-2, with TRBD1 as a possible D gene (6 bases). The CDR3 consists of 16 residues. Germline V gene sequence: CDR1 SGHTA, CDR2 FQGTGA. V gave up 4 bases and J gave up 5 bases, with 17 bases separating them.